Listed here is a single TCR beta chain. Its antigen is currently unknown. The data were obtained in a study of OX40 agonist ivuxolimab in advanced cancers. Study information: Partial responses were achieved by three patients, one with hepatocellular carcinoma and two with cutaneous melanoma. Overall study results and limits: Expanded peripheral T-cell antigen specificity went undetermined. The average count of expanded clones was higher among CD8+ T cells than among CD4+.

The repertoire was sequenced with immunoSEQ multiplex PCR; TCRdb's copy has only in-frame clones and lacks some. The sample comprises nearly 65,000 clones, around 93% of which are singletons, and around 4.2% rests with the top ten. The germline gives CDR1 PRHDT, CDR2 FYEKMQ (reference sequence). This CDR3 region has 12 residues. Trimming took 4 bases from V and 7 from J, leaving 8 bases between them. Sequenced here: CD4+ or CD8+ T cells sorted from blood, sampled in a trial of the OX40 agonist ivuxolimab. The sequence was obtained from an adult with an advanced solid tumor such as melanoma, head and neck, liver or kidney cancer. The chain uses TRBV13 and TRBJ2-1; D is ambiguous. The CDR3, as DNA: TGTGCCAGCAGCTCTCTTGTTAATGAGCAGTTCTTC. Its protein is CASSSLVNEQFF.